These 8 T cell receptor beta chains were all obtained from the same sample, sequenced in a study of OX40 agonist ivuxolimab in advanced cancers. Libraries were built with the immunoSEQ multiplex PCR assay. TCRdb's version of the immuneACCESS table is confined to in-frame rearrangements and falls short of the full clone set. An unresolved V gene accounts for under half of the shortfall where checked; the remainder is of unknown origin. The sample data list 70,000 to 100,000 clones, and approximately 90% of these were observed just once. The ten biggest clones cover about 7.7% of the sample. Sequenced here: CD4+ or CD8+ T cells sorted from blood, sampled in a trial of the OX40 agonist ivuxolimab. The receptors were sampled from an adult with an advanced solid tumor such as melanoma, head and neck, liver or kidney cancer.

The chain joins TRBV18 to TRBJ2-7, with D possibly being TRBD1 or TRBD2 (5 bases each). The CDR3 is 14 residues long. V lost 2 bases, J lost 4 bases, and 12 bases lay in between. Germline V gives CDR1 KGHSH, CDR2 LQKENI. CDR3 in amino acids: CASSPSGADYEQYF. In nucleotides, the CDR3 is TGTGCCAGCTCACCATCCGGGGCAGATTACGAGCAGTACTTC.

V is TRBV7-8 and J is TRBJ1-5; D is perhaps TRBD1 (6 bases). This CDR3 is built from 19 residues. Trimming left V 5 bases short and J 5 bases short, with 28 bases between. Per germline, CDR1 SGHVS and CDR2 FQNEAQ. In DNA form, the CDR3 reads TGTGCCAGCAGCCTCCAGGGGATTGGCAGGCAGGCCTGGGATCAGCCCCAGCATTTT. This codes for CASSLQGIGRQAWDQPQHF.

The CDR3 loop reads CATSWGNTEAFF. The CDR3 bases are TGTGCCACCAGCTGGGGGAACACTGAAGCTTTCTTT. This rearrangement joins TRBV15 to TRBJ1-1; no firm D call. Looked up from germline, CDR1 is LNHNV and CDR2 is YYDKDF (reference sequence). V was cut by 5 bases and J by 1 base, with 5 bases left in between. The CDR3 spans 12 residues.

The chain has TRBV5-1 and TRBJ2-7, with 9 bases identical to TRBD1. Germline assignment: CDR1 SGHRS and CDR2 YFSETQ. Germline trimming cut 4 bases from V and 3 bases from J; bases unmatched to any gene: 5. The CDR3 length is 14 residues. DNA of the CDR3: TGCGCCAGCAGCCCGGCGGGACAGGGCTACGAGCAGTACTTC. Its translation: CASSPAGQGYEQYF. The entire variable domain, with the rest obtained from reference TRBV5-1 and TRBJ2-7, is as follows: KAGVTQTPRYLIKTRGQQVTLSCSPISGHRSVSWYQQTPGQGLQFLFEYFSETQRNKGNFPGRFSGRQFSNSRSEMNVSTLELGDSALYLCASSPAGQGYEQYFGPGTRLTVT.

The rearrangement joins TRBV11-3 to TRBJ2-4; D is uncertain. Germline V gene lookup returns CDR1 SGHNT and CDR2 YENEEA. With 5 bases removed from V and 0 bases from J, the gap between germline ends came to 8 bases. This CDR3 has 14 residues. In DNA form, the CDR3 reads TGTGCCAGCAGCCTGGACCAAGCCAAAAACATTCAGTACTTC. Encoded protein: CASSLDQAKNIQYF.

The chain carries TRBV11-3 and TRBJ1-2, with 9 bases aligning to TRBD1. CDR1 and CDR2 from the germline V gene are SGHNT and YENEEA. The CDR3 loop spans 13 amino acids. V lost 5 bases, J lost 8 bases, and 6 bases stayed unmatched. The CDR3 coding sequence is TGTGCCAGCAGCGCCACAGGGGGCTACGGCTACACCTTC. Translating it yields CASSATGGYGYTF. The whole variable domain, filled in from reference TRBV11-3 and TRBJ1-2, reads EAGVVQSPRYKIIEKKQPVAFWCNPISGHNTLYWYLQNLGQGPELLIRYENEEAVDDSQLPKDRFSAERLKGVDSTLKIQPAELGDSAVYLCASSATGGYGYTFGSGTRLTVV.

CDR3 sequence (DNA): TGTGCCAGCTCACCAGGGACAGATGGAAACTATGGCTACACCTTC. The encoded protein is CASSPGTDGNYGYTF. The chain employs TRBV18 and TRBJ1-2; 7 nucleotides match TRBD1. This CDR3 is built from 15 residues. Germline values: CDR1 KGHSH, CDR2 LQKENI. V was pared by 2 bases and J by 2 bases, with 5 bases of the junction left unmatched.

This clone was recorded a few times. The gene calls are TRBV5-6 and TRBJ2-5, with 8 bases that match TRBD2. Losses at the gene ends were 2 bases for V and 5 bases for J; bases not matched to a gene: 2. This CDR3 is built from 13 residues. Germline V gene lookup returns CDR1 SGHDT and CDR2 YYEEEE. The CDR3 sequence is CASSFPSGETQYF. In DNA, the CDR3 is TGTGCCAGCAGCTTCCCTAGCGGGGAGACCCAGTACTTC. Together with reference TRBV5-6 and TRBJ2-5, the CDR3 gives the full variable domain: DAGVTQSPTHLIKTRGQQVTLRCSPKSGHDTVSWYQQALGQGPQFIFQYYEEEERQRGNFPDRFSGHQFPNYSSELNVNALLLGDSALYLCASSFPSGETQYFGPGTRLLVL.